This record looks at one TCR beta chain sequence and its context. What antigen it recognizes has not been identified. Base qualities are missing; no much larger clone stands one base away. The source of the sample is a study of identical twins (dated by TCRdb to 2016 to 2017). About the full investigation: The study deep-sequenced TCR alpha and beta repertoires from monozygotic twins, unrelated adults of various ages and cord blood to test whether fetal clonotypes persist. Replicate twin experiments were performed at different times using different library preparation protocols to rule out contamination.

What the work shows at the level of the full study, not this receptor alone: Abundant cord blood beta clonotypes carried fewer insertions; young adult naive repertoires showed a weaker similar trend, while memory repertoires showed none. Invariant T cells such as MAIT and iNKT could partly confound zero-insertion analyses, though diverse VJ usage argued against this for most clonotypes. Excess twin sharing in beta out-of-frame sequences was weaker because fewer shared sequences lowered the signal-to-noise ratio. Compared with coincidental sharing between unrelated individuals, out-of-frame TCR alpha sequences shared between twins had an excess of sequences with low generation probability. Conclusions relied on cross-sectional statistical analysis, since the same donors could not be followed over many years. Recombination models systematically underestimated out-of-frame TCR alpha sharing in monozygotic twins but agreed with sharing between unrelated individuals.

Libraries were built with 5' RACE. Instrument on record: Illumina HiSeq 2000. Template switching added a universal primer binding site, and the final cDNA carried a unique molecular identifier that allowed TCR cDNA molecules to be counted accurately. Specific primers in the conserved constant-segment region were used to synthesize first-strand cDNA for the TCR alpha and beta chains. To control for contamination, every cDNA library was double barcoded, receiving both a SMART-Mk sample barcode and Illumina barcodes. TruSeq adapter sequences along with Illumina sample barcodes were introduced in two successive PCR steps. TCR alpha and beta cDNA libraries were sequenced on the Illumina HiSeq platform with custom primers. As for the authors' bioinformatics: Unique molecular identifiers were extracted from raw reads with MiGEC, and CDR3 positions were determined with MiXCR. Recombination models were inferred per individual with the repgenHMM and IGoR tools using an EM algorithm. Shared clonotypes were analyzed with the tcR package in R, and sharing was normalized by the product of cloneset sizes. To study raw recombination free of thymic and clonal selection effects, out-of-frame nonproductive sequences were analyzed. In-frame beta chains were kept once TCRdb had trimmed the public reads at Q25 with fastp and called clones with MiXCR. Under each unique CDR3 protein, matching rows form one entry showing the most common genes and DNA. Clone size and V and J calls follow TCRdb, not the original study. This sample holds some 500,000 distinct CDR3 sequences; around a tenth were observed only once. The ten most abundant clones make up under 3.5% of the sample.

CDR1 and CDR2 were assigned from the germline V gene (reference sequence) as DFQATT and SNEGSKA. Relative to germline, V is 6 bases shorter and J is 3 bases shorter, with 16 bases between their ends. The CDR3 numbers 14 residues from cysteine through phenylalanine. CDR3 DNA is the only sequence kept; it has 42 bases, read in frame from the first base. Every donor in the study was a healthy Caucasian. The twin cohort consisted of three pairs of female monozygotic twins, all aged roughly 18 to 30 years. RNA for TCR libraries was isolated from peripheral blood mononuclear cells. This sample also appeared in a second study, on yellow fever vaccine responses in identical twins. The second source states: The T cell response to vaccination in identical twins was reported by the authors to appear partly convergent and partly personalized. In the study, vaccine-responding T cell clones were precisely tracked in identical twins.

Sequenced input: PBMCs. The V and J genes are TRBV20-1 and TRBJ2-3; perhaps TRBD2 is the D gene, with 5 bases matching. This sequence originates from a woman aged 18-29 years in good health. Here is the DNA: TGCAGTGCCCCGGGTAGGGAGATTACAGATACGCAGTATTTT. This sequence encodes CSAPGREITDTQYF.